The 10 T cell receptor beta chains reported below all come from one sample, sequenced in a study of T cells expressing NK-cell markers. For each CDR3 protein, TCRdb gives one entry from its re-call of the 5' RACE reads, without DNA. The sample spans approximately 110,000 distinct CDR3 sequences; the ten largest clones claim approximately 17%. Sequenced: blood T cells: a sorted CD56 or NKG2C T cell subset, CD4+ or CD8+ T cells, or bulk PBMC T cells (not recorded which). The source of these receptors is a woman between 18 and 69 years old in good health.

The chain combines TRBV5-6 with TRBJ1-5; there is no DNA to check the TCRdb D call of TRBD1. The germline gives CDR1 SGHDT, CDR2 YYEEEE. The CDR3 runs to 15 residues. The CDR3: CASSLGQNSNQPQHF.

The chain carries TRBV5-5 and TRBJ2-1; the TRBD2 assignment by TCRdb is unverifiable without DNA. The germline V gene has CDR1 SGHKS and CDR2 YYEKEE (reference sequence). This CDR3 has 13 amino acids. The CDR3 sequence is CASSLATGVFPLF.

The V and J genes are TRBV19 and TRBJ1-1. The CDR3 extends over 13 amino acids. CDR1 is LNHDA and CDR2 is SQIVND in the germline V gene (reference sequence). CDR3 protein: CASSILSDTEAFF.

The gene calls are TRBV4-1 and TRBJ2-2; TCRdb picks TRBD1, but there is no DNA to check that call. This CDR3 has 15 residues. Germline CDR1 and CDR2: MGHRA and YSYEKL. The CDR3 protein is CASSQGDRSPGELFF.

This chain uses TRBV11-3 with TRBJ2-1; there is no DNA to check the TCRdb D call of TRBD2. The CDR3 is 16 residues long. Germline V gene lookup returns CDR1 SGHNT and CDR2 YENEEA. CDR3 amino acids: CASSLLSGSGYNEQFF.

The rearrangement links TRBV4-1 to TRBJ1-4; TCRdb picks TRBD1, but there is no DNA to check that call. This CDR3 is built from 15 residues. Germline CDR1 and CDR2: MGHRA and YSYEKL. The CDR3 protein is CASSLRGHDNEKLFF.

This CDR3 is CASSPREGGADTQYF. The genes are TRBV14 and TRBJ2-3; with no DNA, the TCRdb D assignment of TRBD1 cannot be verified. Germline V CDR1 and CDR2: SGHDN, FVKESK. The CDR3 has 15 residues.

V gene TRBV29-1 combines with J gene TRBJ2-2. The germline V gene encodes CDR1 SQVTM and CDR2 ANQGSEA. The CDR3 is 13 residues long. CDR3 region: CSVEGGNTGELFF.

The chain carries TRBV20-1 and TRBJ1-3; the D call from TCRdb, TRBD1, cannot be confirmed without DNA. Germline assignment: CDR1 DFQATT and CDR2 SNEGSKA (reference sequence). CDR3 size: 15 residues. CDR3 amino acids: CSARGGRDSGNTIYF.

The chain couples TRBV29-1 to TRBJ2-3; TCRdb selects TRBD1, and the lack of DNA leaves this call unchecked. This CDR3 is built from 13 residues. Germline V gene data show CDR1 as SQVTM and CDR2 as ANQGSEA. This CDR3 reads CSVGGTMTDTQYF.